The clone carrying this T cell receptor beta chain was detected only once. The antigen remains undetermined. Naive-designated CD8 cells lacked CD45RO, were positively enriched for CCR7, and omitted terminally differentiated effector memory CD45RA+ cells. Libraries were prepared by immunoSEQ multiplex PCR; TCRdb keeps only in-frame clonotypes and omits some of them. The sample comprises over 2,000,000 clones, about 94% of which are singletons, and 1.5% to 2% rests with the top ten. This specimen comes from a study of shared clonotypes between healthy human individuals. Study summary: Aged 18 to 49, the donors were a couple of women and three men. Study-level points and caveats: Against clonotypes common to all four donors, non-shared ones had lower generation probabilities. Owing to a small donor count, the genetic and exposure-history diversity represented was limited.

Trimming took off 9 bases at V and 2 bases at J, with 20 bases between the two ends. Per germline, CDR1 LNHDA and CDR2 SQIVND (reference sequence). This CDR3 has 16 residues. The chain links TRBV19 to TRBJ1-5; D gene uncertain. This TCR came from a man between 18 and 35 years old in good health. Some clones in this sample may be carry-over from other donors' samples. Sequencing was carried out using naive CD8+ T cells from PBMCs. The CDR3 coding sequence is TGTGCCAGCCAACCGACTCGGGATTTCGGCAATCAGCCCCAGCATTTT. It specifies CASQPTRDFGNQPQHF.